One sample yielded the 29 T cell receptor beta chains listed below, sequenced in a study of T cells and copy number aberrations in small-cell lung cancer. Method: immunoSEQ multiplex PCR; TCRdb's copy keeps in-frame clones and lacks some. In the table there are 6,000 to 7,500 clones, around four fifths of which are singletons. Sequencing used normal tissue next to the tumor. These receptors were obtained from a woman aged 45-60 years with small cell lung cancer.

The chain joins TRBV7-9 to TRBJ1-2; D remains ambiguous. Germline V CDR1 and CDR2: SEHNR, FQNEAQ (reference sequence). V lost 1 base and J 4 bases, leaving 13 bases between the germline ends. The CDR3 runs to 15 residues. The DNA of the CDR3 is TGTGCCAGCAGCTTAGGGGAGGGAACGGCCTATGGCTACACCTTC. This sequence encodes CASSLGEGTAYGYTF.

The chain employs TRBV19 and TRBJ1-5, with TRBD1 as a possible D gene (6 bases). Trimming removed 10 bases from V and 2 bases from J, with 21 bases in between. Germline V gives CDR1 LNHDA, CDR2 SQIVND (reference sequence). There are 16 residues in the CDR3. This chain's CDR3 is CATQRTVTGGNQPQHF. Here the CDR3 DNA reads TGTGCCACCCAAAGGACAGTGACTGGGGGCAATCAGCCCCAGCATTTT.

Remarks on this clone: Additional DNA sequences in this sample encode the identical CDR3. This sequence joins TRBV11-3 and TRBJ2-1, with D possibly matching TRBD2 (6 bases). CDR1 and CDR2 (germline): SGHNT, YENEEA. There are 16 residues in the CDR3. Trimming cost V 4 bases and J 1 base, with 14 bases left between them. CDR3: CASSSRDRGSYNEQFF. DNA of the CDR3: TGTGCCAGCAGCTCCCGGGACCGGGGGTCCTACAATGAGCAGTTCTTC.

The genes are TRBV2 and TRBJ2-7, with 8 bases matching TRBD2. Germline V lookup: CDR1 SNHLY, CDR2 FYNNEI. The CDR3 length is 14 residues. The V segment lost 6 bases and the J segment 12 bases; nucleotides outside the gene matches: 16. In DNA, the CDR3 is TGTGCCAGCAGAACCACAGGGACTAGTCCCCCCTGGTACTTC. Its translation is CASRTTGTSPPWYF.

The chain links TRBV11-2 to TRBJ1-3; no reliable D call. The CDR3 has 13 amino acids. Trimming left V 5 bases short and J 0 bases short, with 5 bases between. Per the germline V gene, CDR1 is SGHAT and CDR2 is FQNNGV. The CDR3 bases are TGTGCCAGCAGCCGGAGCTCTGGAAACACCATATATTTT. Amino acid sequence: CASSRSSGNTIYF.

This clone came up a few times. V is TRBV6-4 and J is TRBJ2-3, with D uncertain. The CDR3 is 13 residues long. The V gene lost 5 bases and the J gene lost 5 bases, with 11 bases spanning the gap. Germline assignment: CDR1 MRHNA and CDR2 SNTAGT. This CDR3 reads CASSPSEKDTQYF. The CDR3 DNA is TGTGCCAGCAGTCCCTCGGAGAAAGATACGCAGTATTTT.

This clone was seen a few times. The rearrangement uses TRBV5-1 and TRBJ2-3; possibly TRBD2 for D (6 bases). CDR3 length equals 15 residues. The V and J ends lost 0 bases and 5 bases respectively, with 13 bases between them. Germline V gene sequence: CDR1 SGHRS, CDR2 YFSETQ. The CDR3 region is CASSLEAGSGDTQYF. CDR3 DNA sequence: TGCGCCAGCAGCTTGGAGGCGGGGTCTGGAGATACGCAGTATTTT.

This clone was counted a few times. The CDR3 region is CAISVDFLGDGYTF. Here the CDR3 DNA reads TGTGCCATCAGTGTGGATTTTTTGGGCGATGGCTACACCTTC. The chain links TRBV10-3 to TRBJ1-2, with D unclear. This CDR3 contains 14 residues. Trimming cost V 4 bases and J 6 bases, with 15 bases left between them. Germline V lookup: CDR1 ENHRY, CDR2 SYGVKD.

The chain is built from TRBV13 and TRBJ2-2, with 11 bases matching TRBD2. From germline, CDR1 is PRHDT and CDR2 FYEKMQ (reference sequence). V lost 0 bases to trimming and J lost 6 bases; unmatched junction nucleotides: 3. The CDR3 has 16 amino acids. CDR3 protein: CASSLGLAGASGELFF. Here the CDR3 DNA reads TGTGCCAGCAGCTTAGGACTAGCGGGAGCGTCCGGGGAGCTGTTTTTT.

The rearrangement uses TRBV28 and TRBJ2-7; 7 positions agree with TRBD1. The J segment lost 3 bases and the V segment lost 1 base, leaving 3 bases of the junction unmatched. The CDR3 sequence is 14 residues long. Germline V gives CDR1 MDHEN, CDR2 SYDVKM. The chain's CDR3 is CASSLSAGGYEQYF. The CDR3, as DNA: TGTGCCAGCAGTTTATCAGCAGGGGGCTACGAGCAGTACTTC.

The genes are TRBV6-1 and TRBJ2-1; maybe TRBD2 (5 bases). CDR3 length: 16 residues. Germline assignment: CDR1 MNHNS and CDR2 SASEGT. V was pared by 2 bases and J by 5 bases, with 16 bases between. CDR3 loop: CASSELAGPGNNEQFF. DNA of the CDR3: TGTGCCAGCAGTGAATTGGCGGGCCCTGGTAACAATGAGCAGTTCTTC.

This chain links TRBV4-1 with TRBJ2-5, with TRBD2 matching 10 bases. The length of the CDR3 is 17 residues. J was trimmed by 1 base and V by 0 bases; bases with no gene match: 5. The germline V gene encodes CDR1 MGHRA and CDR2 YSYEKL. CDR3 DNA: TGCGCCAGCAGCCAAGACGTAGCGGGAGGAGTCCAAGAGACCCAGTACTTC. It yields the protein CASSQDVAGGVQETQYF.

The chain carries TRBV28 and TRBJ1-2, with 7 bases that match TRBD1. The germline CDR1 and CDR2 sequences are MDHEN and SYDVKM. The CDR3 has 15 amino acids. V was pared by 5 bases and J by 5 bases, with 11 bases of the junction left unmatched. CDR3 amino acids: CASSDRQGNGYGYTF. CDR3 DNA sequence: TGTGCCAGCAGTGACCGACAGGGTAACGGATATGGCTACACCTTC.

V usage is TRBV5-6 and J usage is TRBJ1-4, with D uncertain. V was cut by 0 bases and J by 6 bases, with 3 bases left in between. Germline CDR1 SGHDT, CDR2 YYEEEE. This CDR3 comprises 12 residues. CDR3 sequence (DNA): TGTGCCAGCAGCTTGGGTTATGAAAAACTGTTTTTT. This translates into CASSLGYEKLFF.

CDR3 in DNA: TGCGCCAGCAGTGGCCCGGGGGAGGGGGCATTCGGGAACGATAGGCAGTACTTC. This translates into CASSGPGEGAFGNDRQYF. The J gene is TRBJ2-7, the V gene TRBV10-1; the D gene could be TRBD1 or TRBD2 (7 bases each). The CDR3 length is 18 residues. CDR1 and CDR2 (germline): WNHNN, SYGVQD (reference sequence). V lost 4 bases to trimming and J lost 9 bases, with 31 bases between them.

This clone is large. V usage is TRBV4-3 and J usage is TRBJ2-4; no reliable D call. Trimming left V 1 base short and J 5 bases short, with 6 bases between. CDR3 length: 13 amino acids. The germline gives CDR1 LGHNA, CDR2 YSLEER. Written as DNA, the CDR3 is TGCGCCAGCAGCCAAGTTGGGGAAAACATTCAGTACTTC. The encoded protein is CASSQVGENIQYF.

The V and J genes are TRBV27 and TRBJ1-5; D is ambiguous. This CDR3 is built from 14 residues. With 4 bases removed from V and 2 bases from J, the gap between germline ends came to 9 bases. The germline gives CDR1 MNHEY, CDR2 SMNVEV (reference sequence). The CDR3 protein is CASSSLMGNQPQHF. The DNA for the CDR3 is TGTGCCAGCAGTTCGTTAATGGGCAATCAGCCCCAGCATTTT.

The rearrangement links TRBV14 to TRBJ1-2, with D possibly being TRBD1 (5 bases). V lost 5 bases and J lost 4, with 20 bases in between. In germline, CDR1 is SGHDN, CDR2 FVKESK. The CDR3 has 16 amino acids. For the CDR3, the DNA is TGTGCCAGCAGCGAGACTTCGGGACCAGCCATCTATGGCTACACCTTC. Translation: CASSETSGPAIYGYTF. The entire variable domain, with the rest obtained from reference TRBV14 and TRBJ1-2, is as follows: EAGVTQFPSHSVIEKGQTVTLRCDPISGHDNLYWYRRVMGKEIKFLLHFVKESKQDESGMPNNRFLAERTGGTYSTLKVQPAELEDSGVYFCASSETSGPAIYGYTFGSGTRLTVV.

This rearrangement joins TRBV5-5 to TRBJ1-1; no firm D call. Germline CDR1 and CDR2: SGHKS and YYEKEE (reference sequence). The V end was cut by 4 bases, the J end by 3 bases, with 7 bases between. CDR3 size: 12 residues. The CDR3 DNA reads TGTGCCAGCAGCACCGGAGACACTGAAGCTTTCTTT. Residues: CASSTGDTEAFF.

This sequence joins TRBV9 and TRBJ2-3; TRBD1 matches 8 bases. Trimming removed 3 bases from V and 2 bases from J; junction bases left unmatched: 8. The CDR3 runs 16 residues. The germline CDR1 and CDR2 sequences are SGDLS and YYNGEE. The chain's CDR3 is CASSANTGGFTDTQYF. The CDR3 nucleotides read TGTGCCAGCAGCGCAAATACAGGGGGATTCACAGATACGCAGTATTTT.

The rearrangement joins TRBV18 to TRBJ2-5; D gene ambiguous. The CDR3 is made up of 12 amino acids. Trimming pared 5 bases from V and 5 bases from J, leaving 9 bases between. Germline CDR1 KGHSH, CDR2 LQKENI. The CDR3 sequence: CASSRDRETQYF. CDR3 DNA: TGTGCCAGCTCAAGGGATCGGGAGACCCAGTACTTC.

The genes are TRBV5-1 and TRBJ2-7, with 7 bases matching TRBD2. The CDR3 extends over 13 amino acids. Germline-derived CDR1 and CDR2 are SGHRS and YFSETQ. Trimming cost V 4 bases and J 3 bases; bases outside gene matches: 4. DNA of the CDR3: TGCGCCAGCAGCACCCTAGCGGACTACGAGCAGTACTTC. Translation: CASSTLADYEQYF. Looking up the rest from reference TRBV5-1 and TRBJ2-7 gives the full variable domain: KAGVTQTPRYLIKTRGQQVTLSCSPISGHRSVSWYQQTPGQGLQFLFEYFSETQRNKGNFPGRFSGRQFSNSRSEMNVSTLELGDSALYLCASSTLADYEQYFGPGTRLTVT.

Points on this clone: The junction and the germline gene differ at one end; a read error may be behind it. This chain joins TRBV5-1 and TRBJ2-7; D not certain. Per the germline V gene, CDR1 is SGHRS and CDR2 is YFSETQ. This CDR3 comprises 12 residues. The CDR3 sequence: CASSLDGKSCDF. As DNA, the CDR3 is TGCGCCAGCAGCTTGGATGGGAAAAGTTGCGACTTC.

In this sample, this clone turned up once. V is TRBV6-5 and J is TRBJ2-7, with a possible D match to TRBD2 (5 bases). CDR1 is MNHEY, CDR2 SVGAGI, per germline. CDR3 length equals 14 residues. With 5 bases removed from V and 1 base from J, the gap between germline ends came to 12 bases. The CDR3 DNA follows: TGTGCCAGCAGTCCTGGACTGATGTCCTACGAGCAGTACTTC. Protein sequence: CASSPGLMSYEQYF.

The CDR3 coding sequence is TGTGCCAGCAGTGACTCAGGGGACAACTATGGCTACACCTTC. Protein product: CASSDSGDNYGYTF. The genes are TRBV6-4 and TRBJ1-2; D is possibly TRBD1 (5 bases). This CDR3 has 14 residues. Germline V gene data show CDR1 as MRHNA and CDR2 as SNTAGT. V lost 0 bases, J lost 2 bases, and 7 bases lay in between.

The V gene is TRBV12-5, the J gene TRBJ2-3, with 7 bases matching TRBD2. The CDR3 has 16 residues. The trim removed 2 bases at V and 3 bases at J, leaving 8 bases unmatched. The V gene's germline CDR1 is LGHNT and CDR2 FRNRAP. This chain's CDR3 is CASGLKGGRETDTQYF. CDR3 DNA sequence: TGTGCTAGTGGTTTGAAAGGCGGGAGAGAGACAGATACGCAGTATTTT.

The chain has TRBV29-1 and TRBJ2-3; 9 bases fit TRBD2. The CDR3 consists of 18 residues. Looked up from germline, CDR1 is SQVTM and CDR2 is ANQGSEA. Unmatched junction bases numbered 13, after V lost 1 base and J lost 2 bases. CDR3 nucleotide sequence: TGCAGCGTTGAAGGCGGGAGGGAGACCACGACATACACAGATACGCAGTATTTT. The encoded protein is CSVEGGRETTTYTDTQYF.

The CDR3 bases are TGCAGCGTAAGACAGGAGAGCTCCTACGAGCAGTACTTC. Translated: CSVRQESSYEQYF. J is TRBJ2-7 and V is TRBV29-1; D is possibly TRBD1 (6 bases). This CDR3 is built from 13 residues. The germline V and J ends were trimmed by 6 bases and 0 bases, with 12 bases remaining between them. Looked up from germline, CDR1 is SQVTM and CDR2 is ANQGSEA.

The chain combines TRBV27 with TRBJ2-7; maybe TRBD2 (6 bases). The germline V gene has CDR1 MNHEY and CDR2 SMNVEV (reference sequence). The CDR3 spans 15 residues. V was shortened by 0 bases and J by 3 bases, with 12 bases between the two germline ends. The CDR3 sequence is CASSLSGGEGYEQYF. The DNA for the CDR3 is TGTGCCAGCAGTTTATCAGGAGGGGAAGGCTACGAGCAGTACTTC.